The source of this TCR beta chain is a study of technical replicates of blood from a few donors (dated by TCRdb to the late 2010s). Regarding this clone: Its specific antigen is unknown. No base quality information exists; no much larger clone differs at one position.

The method behind the library was the immunoSEQ multiplex PCR assay. The clones in this table, taken by TCRdb from immuneACCESS, are in-frame only. Not every clone is retained; where verified, under half of the shortfall comes from an unresolved V gene, and the cause of the rest is unknown. For this sample there are approximately 81,000 clones; approximately 80% appear just once. Clones ranked in the top ten supply about 4% of the sample. At the junction V is shortened by 5 bases and J by 2 bases, with 6 bases in between. Inclusive of the bounding cysteine and phenylalanine, the CDR3 is 11 residues long. Only CDR3 DNA remains: 33 bases, in frame from the first base. Per the germline V gene (reference sequence), GTSNPN is the CDR1 and SVGIG is the CDR2.

Sequencing was carried out using PBMCs. This receptor was identified in a human donor in good health. Some clones in this sample may be carry-over from other donors' samples. In this chain, TRBV30 is recombined with TRBJ1-2; no D segment can be confidently identified. DNA sequence: TGTGCCTGGGCAGTGAACTATGGCTACACCTTC. This encodes CAWAVNYGYTF.